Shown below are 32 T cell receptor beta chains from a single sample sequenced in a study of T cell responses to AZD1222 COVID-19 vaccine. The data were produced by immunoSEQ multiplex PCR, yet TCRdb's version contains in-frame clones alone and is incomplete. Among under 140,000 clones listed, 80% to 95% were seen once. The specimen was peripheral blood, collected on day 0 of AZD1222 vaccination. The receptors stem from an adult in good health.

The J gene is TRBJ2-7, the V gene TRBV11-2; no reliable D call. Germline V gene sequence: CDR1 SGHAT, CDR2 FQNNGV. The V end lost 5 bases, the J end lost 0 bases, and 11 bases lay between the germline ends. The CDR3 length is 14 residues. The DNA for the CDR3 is TGTGCCAGCAGCCCCCAGACAAGCTCCTACGAGCAGTACTTC. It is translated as CASSPQTSSYEQYF. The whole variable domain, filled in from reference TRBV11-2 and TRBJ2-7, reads EAGVAQSPRYKIIEKRQSVAFWCNPISGHATLYWYQQILGQGPKLLIQFQNNGVVDDSQLPKDRFSAERLKGVDSTLKIQPAKLEDSAVYLCASSPQTSSYEQYFGPGTRLTVT.

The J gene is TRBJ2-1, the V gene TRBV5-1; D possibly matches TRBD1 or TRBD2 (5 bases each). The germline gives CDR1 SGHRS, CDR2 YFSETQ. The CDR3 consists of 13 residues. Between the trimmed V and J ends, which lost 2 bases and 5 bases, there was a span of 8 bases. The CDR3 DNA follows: TGCGCCAGCAGCTTCGGGGCGGACAATGAGCAGTTCTTC. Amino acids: CASSFGADNEQFF.

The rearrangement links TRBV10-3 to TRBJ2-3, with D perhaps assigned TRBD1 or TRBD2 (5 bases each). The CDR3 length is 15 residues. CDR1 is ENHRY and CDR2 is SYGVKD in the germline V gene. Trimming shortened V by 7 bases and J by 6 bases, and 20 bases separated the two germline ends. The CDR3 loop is CAINRDPFRSDTQYF. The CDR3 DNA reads TGTGCCATCAACCGGGACCCCTTCCGATCGGATACGCAGTATTTT.

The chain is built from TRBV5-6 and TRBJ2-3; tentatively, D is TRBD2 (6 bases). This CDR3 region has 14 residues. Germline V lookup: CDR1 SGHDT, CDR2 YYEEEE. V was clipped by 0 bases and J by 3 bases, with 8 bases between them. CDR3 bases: TGTGCCAGCAGCTTGGGACGGGAGACAGATACGCAGTATTTT. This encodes CASSLGRETDTQYF.

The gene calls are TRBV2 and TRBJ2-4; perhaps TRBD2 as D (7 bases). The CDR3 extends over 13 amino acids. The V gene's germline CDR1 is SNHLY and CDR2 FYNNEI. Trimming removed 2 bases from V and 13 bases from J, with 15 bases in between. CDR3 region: CASSELEQGGQYF. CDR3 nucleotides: TGTGCCAGCAGTGAATTGGAACAGGGAGGGCAGTACTTC.

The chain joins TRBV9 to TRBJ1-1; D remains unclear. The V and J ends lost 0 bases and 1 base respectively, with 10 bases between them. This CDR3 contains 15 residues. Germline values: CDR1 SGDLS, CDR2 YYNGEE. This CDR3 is CASSVVGGSNTEAFF. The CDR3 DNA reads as TGTGCCAGCAGCGTAGTAGGCGGATCGAACACTGAAGCTTTCTTT. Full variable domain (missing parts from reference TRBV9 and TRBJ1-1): DSGVTQTPKHLITATGQRVTLRCSPRSGDLSVYWYQQSLDQGLQFLIQYYNGEERAKGNILERFSAQQFPDLHSELNLSSLELGDSALYFCASSVVGGSNTEAFFGQGTRLTVV.

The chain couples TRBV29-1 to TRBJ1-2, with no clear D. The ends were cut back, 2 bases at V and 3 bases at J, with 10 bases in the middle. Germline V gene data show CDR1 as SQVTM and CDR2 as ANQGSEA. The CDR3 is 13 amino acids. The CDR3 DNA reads TGCAGCGTTGAATTGGACGAGCACTATGGCTACACCTTC. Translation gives CSVELDEHYGYTF.

The CDR3 region is CASSSPSTAYYGYTF. In DNA form, the CDR3 reads TGTGCCAGCAGTTCCCCTTCGACAGCATACTATGGCTACACCTTC. The V gene is TRBV28, the J gene TRBJ1-2; D perhaps matches TRBD1 (5 bases). Germline lookup yields CDR1 MDHEN and CDR2 SYDVKM. With 4 bases removed from V and 3 bases from J, the gap between germline ends came to 15 bases. CDR3 size: 15 residues.

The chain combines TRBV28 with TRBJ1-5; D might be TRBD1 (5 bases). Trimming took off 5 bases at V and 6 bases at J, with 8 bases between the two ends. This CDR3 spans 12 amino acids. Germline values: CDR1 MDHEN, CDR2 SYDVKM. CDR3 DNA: TGTGCCAGCAGTACCGGGGGTCAGCCCCAGCATTTT. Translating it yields CASSTGGQPQHF.

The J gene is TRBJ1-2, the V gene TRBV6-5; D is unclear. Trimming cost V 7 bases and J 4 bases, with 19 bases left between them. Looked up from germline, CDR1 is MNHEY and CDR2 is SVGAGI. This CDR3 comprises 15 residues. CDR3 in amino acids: CASTKAGYFSYGYTF. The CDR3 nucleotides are TGTGCCAGCACCAAGGCGGGATATTTTAGCTATGGCTACACCTTC.

CDR3 in amino acids: CASSLGPYYEQYF. DNA of the CDR3: TGTGCCAGCAGCCTGGGACCGTACTACGAGCAGTACTTC. This chain uses TRBV28 with TRBJ2-7; D possibly matches TRBD1 or TRBD2 (5 bases each). Looked up from germline, CDR1 is MDHEN and CDR2 is SYDVKM. The CDR3 loop spans 13 amino acids. Trimming took 6 bases from V and 3 from J, leaving 12 bases between them. Drawing the rest from reference TRBV28 and TRBJ2-7, the complete variable domain is DVKVTQSSRYLVKRTGEKVFLECVQDMDHENMFWYRQDPGLGLRLIYFSYDVKMKEKGDIPEGYSVSREKKERFSLILESASTNQTSMYLCASSLGPYYEQYFGPGTRLTVT.

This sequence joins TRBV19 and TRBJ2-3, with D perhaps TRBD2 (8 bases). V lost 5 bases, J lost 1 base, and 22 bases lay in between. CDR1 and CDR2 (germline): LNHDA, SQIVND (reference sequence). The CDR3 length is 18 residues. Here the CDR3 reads CASSWTSRSTGGTDTQYF. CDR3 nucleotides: TGTGCCAGTAGTTGGACTAGCCGCTCAACAGGGGGCACAGATACGCAGTATTTT.

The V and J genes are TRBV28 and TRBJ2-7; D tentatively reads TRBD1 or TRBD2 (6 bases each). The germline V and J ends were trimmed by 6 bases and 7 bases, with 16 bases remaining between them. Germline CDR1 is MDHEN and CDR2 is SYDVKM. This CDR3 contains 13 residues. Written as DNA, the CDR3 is TGTGCCAGCAGGACAGCTCGGGGGCGGGAGCAGTACTTC. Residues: CASRTARGREQYF.

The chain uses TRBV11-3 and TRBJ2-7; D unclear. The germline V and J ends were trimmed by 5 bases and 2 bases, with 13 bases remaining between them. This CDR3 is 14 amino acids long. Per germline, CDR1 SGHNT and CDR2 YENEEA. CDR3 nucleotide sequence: TGTGCCAGCAGCACTCGACAACCAGCCTACGAGCAGTACTTC. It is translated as CASSTRQPAYEQYF. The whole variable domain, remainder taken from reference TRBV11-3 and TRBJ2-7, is EAGVVQSPRYKIIEKKQPVAFWCNPISGHNTLYWYLQNLGQGPELLIRYENEEAVDDSQLPKDRFSAERLKGVDSTLKIQPAELGDSAVYLCASSTRQPAYEQYFGPGTRLTVT.

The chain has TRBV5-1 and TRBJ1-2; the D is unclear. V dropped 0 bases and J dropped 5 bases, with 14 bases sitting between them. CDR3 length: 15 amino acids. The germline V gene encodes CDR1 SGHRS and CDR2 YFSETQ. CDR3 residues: CASSLGQRLGYGYTF. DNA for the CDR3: TGCGCCAGCAGCTTGGGTCAGCGACTCGGGTATGGCTACACCTTC. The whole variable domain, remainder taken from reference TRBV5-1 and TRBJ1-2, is KAGVTQTPRYLIKTRGQQVTLSCSPISGHRSVSWYQQTPGQGLQFLFEYFSETQRNKGNFPGRFSGRQFSNSRSEMNVSTLELGDSALYLCASSLGQRLGYGYTFGSGTRLTVV.

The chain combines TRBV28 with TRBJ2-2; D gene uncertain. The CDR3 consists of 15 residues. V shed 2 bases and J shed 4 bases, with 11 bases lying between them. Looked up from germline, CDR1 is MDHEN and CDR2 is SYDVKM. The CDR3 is CASSLLRIGTGELFF. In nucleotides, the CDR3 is TGTGCCAGCAGTTTACTCCGGATCGGCACCGGGGAGCTGTTTTTT.

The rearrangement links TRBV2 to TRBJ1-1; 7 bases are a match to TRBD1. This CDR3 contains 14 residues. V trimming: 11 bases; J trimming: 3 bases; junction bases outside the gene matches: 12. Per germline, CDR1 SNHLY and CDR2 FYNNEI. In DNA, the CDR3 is TGTGCCGGACTTAAGGGGGCGAGGGACACTGAAGCTTTCTTT. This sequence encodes CAGLKGARDTEAFF. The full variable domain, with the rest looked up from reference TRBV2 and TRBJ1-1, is EPEVTQTPSHQVTQMGQEVILRCVPISNHLYFYWYRQILGQKVEFLVSFYNNEISEKSEIFDDQFSVERPDGSNFTLKIRSTKLEDSAMYFCAGLKGARDTEAFFGQGTRLTVV.

CDR3: CASRWTSGDEQFF. The CDR3 DNA reads as TGTGCCAGCAGGTGGACTAGCGGGGATGAGCAGTTCTTC. The rearrangement joins TRBV12-3 or TRBV12-4 to TRBJ2-1; 12 bases are shared with TRBD2. The CDR3 length is 13 residues. The V gene end was trimmed by 6 bases and the J gene end by 8 bases; junction bases not matched to a gene: 2.

The CDR3 coding sequence is TGTGCCAGCTCGTACCAGGGGGCCGGCACTGAAGCTTTCTTT. This translates into CASSYQGAGTEAFF. The genes are TRBV18 and TRBJ1-1; 8 bases map to TRBD1. The CDR3 runs to 14 residues. Losses at the gene ends were 6 bases for V and 4 bases for J; bases not matched to a gene: 7. Germline V gives CDR1 KGHSH, CDR2 LQKENI.

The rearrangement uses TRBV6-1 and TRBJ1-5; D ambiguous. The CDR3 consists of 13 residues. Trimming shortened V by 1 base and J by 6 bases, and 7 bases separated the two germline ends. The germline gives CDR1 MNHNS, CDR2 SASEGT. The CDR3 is CASSEVAGQPQHF. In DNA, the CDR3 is TGTGCCAGCAGTGAAGTGGCTGGTCAGCCCCAGCATTTT.

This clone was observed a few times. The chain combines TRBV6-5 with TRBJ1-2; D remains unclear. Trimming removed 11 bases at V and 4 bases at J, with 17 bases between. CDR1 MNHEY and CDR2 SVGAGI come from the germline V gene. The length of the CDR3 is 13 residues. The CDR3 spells CASLLGFFYGYTF. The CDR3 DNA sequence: TGTGCCTCATTGTTAGGATTCTTCTATGGCTACACCTTC.

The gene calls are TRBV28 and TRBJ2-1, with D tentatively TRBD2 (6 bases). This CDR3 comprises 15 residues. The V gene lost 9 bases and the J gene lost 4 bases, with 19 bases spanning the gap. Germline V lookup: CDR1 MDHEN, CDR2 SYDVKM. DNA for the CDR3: TGTGCCAGTTACGACTCGAGCGGGTCTTACAATGAGCAGTTCTTC. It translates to CASYDSSGSYNEQFF.

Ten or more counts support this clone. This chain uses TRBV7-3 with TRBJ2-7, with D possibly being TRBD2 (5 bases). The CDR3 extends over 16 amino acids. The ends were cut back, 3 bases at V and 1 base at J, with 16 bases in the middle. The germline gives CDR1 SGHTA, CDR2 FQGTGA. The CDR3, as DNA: TGTGCCAGCAGCTTGGTTGGGCCCCGGGGTTCCTACGAGCAGTACTTC. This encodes CASSLVGPRGSYEQYF.

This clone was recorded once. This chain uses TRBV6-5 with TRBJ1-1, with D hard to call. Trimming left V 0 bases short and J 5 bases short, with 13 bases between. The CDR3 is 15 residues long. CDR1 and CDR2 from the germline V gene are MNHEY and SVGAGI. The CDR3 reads CASSYSAEGITEAFF. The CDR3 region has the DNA TGTGCCAGCAGTTACTCGGCTGAGGGAATAACTGAAGCTTTCTTT.

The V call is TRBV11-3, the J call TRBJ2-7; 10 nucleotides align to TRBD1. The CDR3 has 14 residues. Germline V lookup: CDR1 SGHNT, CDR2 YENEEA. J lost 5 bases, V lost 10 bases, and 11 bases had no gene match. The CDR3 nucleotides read TGTGCCACCCAACTGGGACAGGGGCCCGACGAGCAGTACTTC. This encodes CATQLGQGPDEQYF.

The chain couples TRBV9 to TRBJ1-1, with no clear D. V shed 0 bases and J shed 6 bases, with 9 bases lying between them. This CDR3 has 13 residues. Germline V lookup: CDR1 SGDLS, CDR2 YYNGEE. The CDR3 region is CASSVGVYAEAFF. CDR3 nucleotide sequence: TGTGCCAGCAGCGTAGGGGTTTACGCTGAAGCTTTCTTT.

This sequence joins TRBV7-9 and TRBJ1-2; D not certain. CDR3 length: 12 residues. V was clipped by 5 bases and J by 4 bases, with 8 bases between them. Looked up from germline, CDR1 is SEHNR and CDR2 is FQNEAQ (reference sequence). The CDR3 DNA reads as TGTGCCAGCAGCCCCGACTCCTATGGCTACACCTTC. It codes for CASSPDSYGYTF.

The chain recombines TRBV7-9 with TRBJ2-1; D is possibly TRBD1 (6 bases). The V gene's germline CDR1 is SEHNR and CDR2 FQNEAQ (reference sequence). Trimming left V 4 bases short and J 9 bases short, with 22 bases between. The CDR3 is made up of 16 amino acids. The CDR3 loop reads CASSSSDRMNFAEQFF. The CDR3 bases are TGTGCCAGCAGCTCCTCAGACAGGATGAATTTTGCTGAGCAGTTCTTC.

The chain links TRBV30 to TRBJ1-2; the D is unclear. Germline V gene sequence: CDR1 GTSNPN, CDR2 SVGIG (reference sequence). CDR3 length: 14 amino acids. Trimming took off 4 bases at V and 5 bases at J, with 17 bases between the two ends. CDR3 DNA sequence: TGTGCCTGGACCACGGGAGGGATTGGGTATGGCTACACCTTC. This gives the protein CAWTTGGIGYGYTF.

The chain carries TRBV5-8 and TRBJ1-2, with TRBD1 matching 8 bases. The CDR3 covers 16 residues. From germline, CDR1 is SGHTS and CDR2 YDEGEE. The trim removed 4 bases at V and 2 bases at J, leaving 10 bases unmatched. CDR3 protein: CASSLPGTGVNYGYTF. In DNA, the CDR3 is TGTGCCAGCAGCCTCCCCGGGACAGGAGTCAACTATGGCTACACCTTC.

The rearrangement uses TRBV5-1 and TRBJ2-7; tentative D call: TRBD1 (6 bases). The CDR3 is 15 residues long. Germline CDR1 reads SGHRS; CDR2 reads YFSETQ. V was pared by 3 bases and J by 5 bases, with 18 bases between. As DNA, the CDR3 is TGCGCCAGCAGCTCGCCTGAGACAGGCCCCCACGAGCAGTACTTC. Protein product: CASSSPETGPHEQYF.

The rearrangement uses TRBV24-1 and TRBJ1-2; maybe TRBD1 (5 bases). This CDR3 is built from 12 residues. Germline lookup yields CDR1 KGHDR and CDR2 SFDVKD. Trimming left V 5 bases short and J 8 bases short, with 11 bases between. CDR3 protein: CATSGGTRGYTF. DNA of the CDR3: TGTGCCACCAGTGGGGGCACTCGCGGCTACACCTTC.